Listed here are 29 T cell receptor beta chains from one sample, sequenced in a study of blood T cell repertoires in COVID-19. Libraries were prepared by immunoSEQ multiplex PCR; TCRdb keeps only in-frame clonotypes and omits some of them. The data hold some 160,000 clones, with 83% observed a single time. Sequencing input: peripheral blood. These receptors were collected from an elderly woman with acute or convalescent COVID-19.

This chain connects TRBV6-6 to TRBJ2-1; a possible D gene is TRBD1 (6 bases). Deletions cut 7 bases from V and 6 bases from J, with 13 bases between. The CDR3 has 13 residues. CDR1 and CDR2 from the germline V gene are MNHNY and SVGAGI (reference sequence). Here the CDR3 reads CASNLGRGNEQFF. The DNA of the CDR3 is TGTGCCAGCAACCTTGGCAGGGGCAATGAGCAGTTCTTC.

This rearrangement joins TRBV7-3 to TRBJ1-1, with 7 bases aligning to TRBD1. V shed 5 bases and J 2 bases; nucleotides not matched to a gene: 8. CDR1 and CDR2 (germline): SGHTA, FQGTGA. This CDR3 spans 15 amino acids. CDR3 sequence (DNA): TGTGCCAGCAGCCTACAGGGGCGAGGCAACACTGAAGCTTTCTTT. Translated: CASSLQGRGNTEAFF.

The rearrangement joins TRBV14 to TRBJ1-2, with D tentatively TRBD1 (5 bases). Germline V lookup: CDR1 SGHDN, CDR2 FVKESK. The CDR3 loop spans 16 amino acids. Trimming cost V 0 bases and J 5 bases, with 16 bases left between them. DNA for the CDR3: TGTGCCAGCAGCCAAGATGTAACAGGTGTAGGGTATGGCTACACCTTC. It is translated as CASSQDVTGVGYGYTF.

The CDR3 coding sequence is TGCGCCAGCAGCCCAGCCGGGACACCGAACACTGAAGCTTTCTTT. Protein sequence: CASSPAGTPNTEAFF. V is TRBV5-1 and J is TRBJ1-1; TRBD1 is a possible D gene (6 bases). Germline CDR1 and CDR2: SGHRS and YFSETQ. V lost 4 bases and J 1 base, leaving 14 bases between the germline ends. The CDR3 has 15 residues.

This chain uses TRBV7-9 with TRBJ2-1; TRBD1 matches 8 bases. CDR1 and CDR2 (germline): SEHNR, FQNEAQ (reference sequence). This CDR3 has 16 residues. Trimming cost V 2 bases and J 5 bases; bases outside gene matches: 8. As DNA, the CDR3 is TGTGCCAGCAGCTTACCCGGACAGGGAGGTGACAATGAGCAGTTCTTC. Translating it yields CASSLPGQGGDNEQFF.

The chain is built from TRBV3-1 (or the pseudogene TRBV3-2) and TRBJ2-1; 9 bases match TRBD2. This CDR3 has 15 residues. Per the germline V gene, CDR1 is LGHDT and CDR2 is YNNKEL (reference sequence). Trimming took 5 bases from V and 10 from J; bases not matched to a gene: 12. In nucleotides, the CDR3 is TGTGCCAGCAGCTATCGGACTAGCGCGGTCGGAGAGCAGTTCTTC. Translation gives CASSYRTSAVGEQFF.

The chain uses TRBV19 and TRBJ1-6, with D uncertain. V was pared by 7 bases and J by 5 bases, with 15 bases between. Germline V gives CDR1 LNHDA, CDR2 SQIVND (reference sequence). The CDR3 has 15 amino acids. In DNA form, the CDR3 reads TGTGCCAGTAAGACCCCGACTCTTAATAATTCACCCCTCCACTTT. As protein: CASKTPTLNNSPLHF.

The chain employs TRBV5-4 and TRBJ2-3, with D perhaps TRBD2 (5 bases). CDR3 length equals 15 residues. Deletions cut 2 bases from V and 3 bases from J, with 13 bases between. CDR1 is SGHNT, CDR2 YYREEE, per germline (reference sequence). The CDR3 spells CASSLEAGRTDTQYF. The DNA for the CDR3 is TGTGCCAGCAGCTTAGAGGCGGGTAGGACAGATACGCAGTATTTT.

The chain employs TRBV4-2 and TRBJ1-3, with 9 positions matching TRBD1. Per the germline V gene, CDR1 is LGHNA and CDR2 is YNFKEQ. Trimming took 3 bases from V and 4 from J; bases not matched to a gene: 4. This CDR3 comprises 15 residues. The CDR3: CASSQGQGYGNTIYF. In DNA, the CDR3 is TGTGCCAGCAGCCAGGGACAGGGATACGGAAACACCATATATTTT.

V and J are TRBV6-2 or TRBV6-3 and TRBJ2-2; 7 bases are a match to TRBD2. The CDR3 spans 16 residues. The V and J ends lost 5 bases and 3 bases, in that order; junction bases with no gene match: 9. Germline V gene sequence: CDR1 MNHEY, CDR2 SVGEGT. The CDR3 region is CASSPLGRLYTGELFF. The CDR3 DNA is TGTGCCAGCAGTCCCCTCGGGAGGCTCTACACCGGGGAGCTGTTTTTT.

The rearrangement joins TRBV25-1 to TRBJ1-1, with D uncertain. The ends were cut back, 4 bases at V and 3 bases at J, with 9 bases in the middle. The CDR3 has 13 amino acids. From germline, CDR1 is MGHDK and CDR2 SYGVNS. CDR3 in DNA: TGTGCCAGCAGTGGGACTGGGGACACTGAAGCTTTCTTT. It translates to CASSGTGDTEAFF.

This rearrangement joins TRBV7-9 to TRBJ2-1, with 8 bases matching TRBD1. The CDR3 contains 17 residues. The germline CDR1 and CDR2 sequences are SEHNR and FQNEAQ (reference sequence). J was trimmed by 0 bases and V by 5 bases; bases with no gene match: 9. The DNA for the CDR3 is TGTGCCAGCAGCCCCCGGACAGGGCAGAGCTCCTACAATGAGCAGTTCTTC. Encoded protein: CASSPRTGQSSYNEQFF.

This chain joins TRBV9 and TRBJ2-5, with TRBD2 matching 12 bases. Germline trimming cut 0 bases from V and 5 bases from J; bases unmatched to any gene: 8. The CDR3 runs 17 residues. Per the germline V gene, CDR1 is SGDLS and CDR2 is YYNGEE. CDR3 DNA: TGTGCCAGCAGCGTAGATCCTAGCGGGGGGGCTCAGGAGACCCAGTACTTC. Translation gives CASSVDPSGGAQETQYF.

The chain is built from TRBV5-6 and TRBJ1-4, with 8 bases identical to TRBD1. This CDR3 is built from 16 residues. V gave up 0 bases and J gave up 0 bases; unmatched junction bases: 1. CDR1 is SGHDT and CDR2 is YYEEEE in the germline V gene. CDR3 nucleotide sequence: TGTGCCAGCAGCTTGGGACAGGGGACAACTAATGAAAAACTGTTTTTT. Amino acids: CASSLGQGTTNEKLFF.

The chain couples TRBV6-2 or TRBV6-3 to TRBJ2-1; the match to TRBD2 covers 12 bases. The CDR3 length is 17 residues. V lost 6 bases, J lost 0 bases, and 6 bases stayed unmatched. Germline CDR1 and CDR2: MNHEY and SVGEGT. In DNA, the CDR3 is TGTGCCAGCAGCGGGACTAGCGGGCCAAGCTCCTACAATGAGCAGTTCTTC. Its protein is CASSGTSGPSSYNEQFF.

This clone was detected only a few times. This rearrangement joins TRBV28 to TRBJ2-7; no clear D gene. This CDR3 contains 15 residues. Looked up from germline, CDR1 is MDHEN and CDR2 is SYDVKM. Trimming stripped 6 bases from V and 2 bases from J, with 17 bases between. The CDR3, as DNA: TGTGCCAGCAGGCCAAACCCACGCGCCCCCTACGAGCAGTACTTC. Its translation is CASRPNPRAPYEQYF.

This clone showed up just a few times. The chain recombines TRBV9 with TRBJ2-6, with TRBD1 matching over 9 bases. This CDR3 is built from 17 residues. In germline, CDR1 is SGDLS, CDR2 YYNGEE. V was pared by 1 base and J by 2 bases, with 4 bases of the junction left unmatched. The CDR3, as DNA: TGTGCCAGCAGCGTAATGGGACAGGGTGCTGGGGCCAACGTCCTGACTTTC. Translating it yields CASSVMGQGAGANVLTF.

This clone was counted only a few times. The rearrangement uses TRBV7-3 and TRBJ2-1; 16 bases match TRBD2. With V trimmed by 5 bases and J by 2 bases, 3 bases remained unmatched. Germline V gene data show CDR1 as SGHTA and CDR2 as FQGTGA. The CDR3 totals 17 residues. This CDR3 reads CASSPGTSGGAYNEQFF. The CDR3 nucleotides are TGTGCCAGCAGCCCCGGGACTAGCGGGGGGGCCTACAATGAGCAGTTCTTC.

This chain uses TRBV6-5 with TRBJ1-2; maybe TRBD1 (5 bases). The CDR3 totals 15 residues. Germline V gene data show CDR1 as MNHEY and CDR2 as SVGAGI. Trimming took off 2 bases at V and 4 bases at J, with 14 bases between the two ends. The CDR3 loop is CASSYRRGAGYGYTF. In DNA, the CDR3 is TGTGCCAGCAGTTACCGGCGCGGGGCTGGCTATGGCTACACCTTC.

The chain has TRBV27 and TRBJ2-1, with TRBD1 identical over 7 bases. CDR1 is MNHEY, CDR2 SMNVEV, per germline (reference sequence). CDR3 size: 17 residues. The J segment lost 0 bases and the V segment lost 6 bases, leaving 11 bases of the junction unmatched. DNA of the CDR3: TGTGCCAGCAGCCCTTCCGGGACAGACGTCTCCTACAATGAGCAGTTCTTC. As protein: CASSPSGTDVSYNEQFF.

This chain connects TRBV2 to TRBJ2-7, with 12 bases lining up with TRBD2. The V gene's germline CDR1 is SNHLY and CDR2 FYNNEI. The CDR3 spans 15 residues. The V gene end was trimmed by 6 bases and the J gene end by 1 base; junction bases not matched to a gene: 4. Here the CDR3 DNA reads TGTGCCAGCAGAACTGGACTAGCGGGGTCCTACGAGCAGTACTTC. It is translated as CASRTGLAGSYEQYF.

This clone occurred once. V usage is TRBV7-2 and J usage is TRBJ1-2; weak D call: TRBD1 (6 bases). CDR1 and CDR2 (germline): SGHTA, FQGNSA. V was pared by 0 bases and J by 4 bases, with 18 bases between. This CDR3 spans 17 amino acids. The CDR3 sequence is CASSLARSGASSYGYTF. Written as DNA, the CDR3 is TGTGCCAGCAGCTTAGCGCGATCAGGGGCCTCTAGCTATGGCTACACCTTC. The complete variable domain, with remaining parts taken from reference TRBV7-2 and TRBJ1-2, reads GAGVSQSPSNKVTEKGKDVELRCDPISGHTALYWYRQSLGQGLEFLIYFQGNSAPDKSGLPSDRFSAERTGGSVSTLTIQRTQQEDSAVYLCASSLARSGASSYGYTFGSGTRLTVV.

This chain joins TRBV5-1 and TRBJ1-4; 10 nucleotides line up with TRBD1. With 4 bases clipped from V and 6 bases from J, the junction kept 3 bases outside the gene matches. Looked up from germline, CDR1 is SGHRS and CDR2 is YFSETQ. The CDR3 is 14 residues long. CDR3 sequence: CASSPGTGDEKLFF. The DNA for the CDR3 is TGCGCCAGCAGCCCCGGGACAGGGGATGAAAAACTGTTTTTT. The whole variable domain, filled in from reference TRBV5-1 and TRBJ1-4, reads KAGVTQTPRYLIKTRGQQVTLSCSPISGHRSVSWYQQTPGQGLQFLFEYFSETQRNKGNFPGRFSGRQFSNSRSEMNVSTLELGDSALYLCASSPGTGDEKLFFGSGTQLSVL.

This clone was found a few times. This chain links TRBV28 with TRBJ1-1; D ambiguous. Germline-derived CDR1 and CDR2 are MDHEN and SYDVKM. This CDR3 region has 18 residues. V dropped 6 bases and J dropped 3 bases, with 26 bases sitting between them. CDR3 bases: TGTGCCAGCAGGAATATGGACCGGGGTTATTCGTTCGACACTGAAGCTTTCTTT. Amino acid sequence: CASRNMDRGYSFDTEAFF.

The chain's CDR3 is CASSATGLWGANVLTF. The CDR3 nucleotides are TGTGCCAGCAGCGCAACAGGGTTGTGGGGGGCCAACGTCCTGACTTTC. V gene TRBV9 combines with J gene TRBJ2-6; weak D call: TRBD1 (6 bases). V lost 3 bases and J lost 4, with 14 bases in between. CDR1 is SGDLS and CDR2 is YYNGEE in the germline V gene. This CDR3 has 16 amino acids.

The J gene is TRBJ2-7, the V gene TRBV10-3; possibly TRBD1 for D (5 bases). The V and J ends lost 6 bases and 5 bases respectively, with 8 bases between them. This CDR3 spans 11 amino acids. The germline gives CDR1 ENHRY, CDR2 SYGVKD. In DNA form, the CDR3 reads TGTGCCATCAGGGACAACCACGAGCAGTACTTC. Its translation: CAIRDNHEQYF.

The rearrangement joins TRBV14 to TRBJ2-7; 7 bases map to TRBD1. The ends lost 0 bases at V and 3 bases at J; junction bases unmatched: 5. CDR3 length: 15 residues. Looked up from germline, CDR1 is SGHDN and CDR2 is FVKESK. The DNA for the CDR3 is TGTGCCAGCAGCCAAGATCCCGGGACAGTCTACGAGCAGTACTTC. Translated, it gives CASSQDPGTVYEQYF. Supplemented by reference TRBV14 and TRBJ2-7, the full variable domain reads EAGVTQFPSHSVIEKGQTVTLRCDPISGHDNLYWYRRVMGKEIKFLLHFVKESKQDESGMPNNRFLAERTGGTYSTLKVQPAELEDSGVYFCASSQDPGTVYEQYFGPGTRLTVT.

The V call is TRBV21-1, the J call TRBJ2-7; the D call in the table, TRBD2, was not verified against the DNA. TRBV21-1 is classified as a pseudogene. CDR3 length: 12 residues. The CDR3 here is CARAVHTYEQYF. CDR3 DNA sequence: TGTGCCAGGGCGGTCCATACCTACGAGCAGTACTTC.

This clone came up a few times. This rearrangement joins TRBV6-5 to TRBJ2-1; the D is unclear. The germline V gene encodes CDR1 MNHEY and CDR2 SVGAGI. Deletions cut 5 bases from V and 6 bases from J, with 14 bases between. This CDR3 has 14 residues. The CDR3 DNA is TGTGCCAGCAGTCTAACGTCTAGAGGCAATGAGCAGTTCTTC. Amino acids: CASSLTSRGNEQFF.